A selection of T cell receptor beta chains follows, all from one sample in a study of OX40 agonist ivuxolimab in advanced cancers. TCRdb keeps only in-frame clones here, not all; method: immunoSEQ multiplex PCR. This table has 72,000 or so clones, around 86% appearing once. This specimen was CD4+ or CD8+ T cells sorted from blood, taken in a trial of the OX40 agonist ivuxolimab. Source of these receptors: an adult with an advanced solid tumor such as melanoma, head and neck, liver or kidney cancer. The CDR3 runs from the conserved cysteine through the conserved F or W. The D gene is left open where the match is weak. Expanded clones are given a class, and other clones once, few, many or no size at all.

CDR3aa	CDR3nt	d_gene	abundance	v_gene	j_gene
CAISESGYEQYF	TGTGCCATCAGTGAATCGGGGTACGAGCAGTACTTC	.	.	TRBV10-3	TRBJ2-7
CTSSQVSVAGRQETQYF	TGCACCAGCAGCCAAGTCTCCGTAGCGGGGCGACAAGAGACCCAGTACTTC	.	.	TRBV1	TRBJ2-5
CASSQARRADTQYF	TGTGCCAGCAGCCAAGCAAGAAGGGCAGATACGCAGTATTTT	.	.	TRBV14	TRBJ2-3
CASSITSGKNEQFF	TGTGCCAGTAGTATTACTAGCGGGAAGAATGAGCAGTTCTTC	TRBD2	few	TRBV19	TRBJ2-1
CASSVGPGLAGELFF	TGTGCCAGCAGCGTAGGACCAGGGCTGGCCGGGGAGCTGTTTTTT	.	.	TRBV9	TRBJ2-2
CAIRTSLGGDTQYF	TGTGCCATCCGAACGAGCTTGGGAGGGGATACGCAGTATTTT	TRBD2	.	TRBV10-3	TRBJ2-3
CAISDTSTGANVLTF	TGTGCCATCAGTGACACCTCAACTGGGGCCAACGTCCTGACTTTC	.	once	TRBV10-3	TRBJ2-6
CASSVNSGAVTGELFF	TGTGCCAGCAGTGTCAACAGCGGGGCTGTTACCGGGGAGCTGTTTTTT	TRBD2	.	TRBV2	TRBJ2-2
CASSTIGGNTEAFF	TGTGCCAGCTCAACAATAGGGGGAAACACTGAAGCTTTCTTT	.	.	TRBV18	TRBJ1-1
CASSDMVEAGGLRYEQYF	TGTGCCAGCAGTGACATGGTAGAAGCGGGAGGTTTGCGCTACGAGCAGTACTTC	TRBD2	.	TRBV25-1	TRBJ2-7
CASTPGQDGEKLFF	TGTGCCAGCACCCCGGGACAGGATGGTGAAAAACTGTTTTTT	TRBD1	.	TRBV6-1	TRBJ1-4
CASSGTSGNNEQFF	TGCGCCAGCAGCGGAACTAGCGGGAACAATGAGCAGTTCTTC	TRBD2	.	TRBV10-2	TRBJ2-1
CASSAPTGNSSYEQYF	TGTGCCAGCAGTGCCCCGACAGGGAACAGCTCCTACGAGCAGTACTTC	TRBD1	.	TRBV25-1	TRBJ2-7
CASSRDSTNYGYTF	TGTGCCAGCAGTCGGGACAGCACTAACTATGGCTACACCTTC	TRBD1	.	TRBV6-1	TRBJ1-2
CASSPLAGVETQYF	TGTGCCAGCTCACCACTAGCGGGAGTGGAGACCCAGTACTTC	TRBD2	.	TRBV18	TRBJ2-5
CSVQTGGEQYF	TGCAGCGTCCAAACAGGGGGCGAGCAGTACTTC	TRBD1	.	TRBV29-1	TRBJ2-7
CASSDSPRLAYGELFF	TGTGCCAGCAGCGACTCTCCCCGACTAGCGTATGGGGAGCTGTTTTTT	TRBD2	.	TRBV9	TRBJ2-2
CASSFSGASEKLFF	TGTGCCAGCAGTTTTTCGGGGGCCAGTGAAAAACTGTTTTTT	.	.	TRBV28	TRBJ1-4
CASSEARLSGNTIYF	TGTGCCAGCAGTGAAGCTAGACTCTCTGGAAACACCATATATTTT	.	.	TRBV6-1	TRBJ1-3
CASSLTQTSSTDTQYF	TGTGCCAGCAGCCTAACTCAGACCTCTAGCACAGATACGCAGTATTTT	.	.	TRBV11-2	TRBJ2-3
CASSHGQNTDTQYF	TGTGCCAGCTCTCACGGACAGAACACAGATACGCAGTATTTT	.	.	TRBV18	TRBJ2-3
CASAWTEAFF	TGTGCCAGCGCATGGACTGAAGCTTTCTTT	.	.	TRBV6-1	TRBJ1-1
CASSPPGRAYNEQFF	TGTGCCAGCTCACCCCCTGGGAGGGCTTACAATGAGCAGTTCTTC	TRBD2	.	TRBV18	TRBJ2-1
CASRPTGGDTIYF	TGTGCCAGCAGACCAACAGGGGGGGACACCATATATTTT	TRBD1	.	TRBV6-6	TRBJ1-3
CASSIGGAGVLNEQFF	TGTGCCAGTAGTATAGGTGGCGCGGGAGTGCTCAATGAGCAGTTCTTC	TRBD2	.	TRBV19	TRBJ2-1
CASSSPRRGLGYTF	TGTGCCAGCAGTTCCCCTCGCAGGGGCCTTGGCTACACCTTC	.	.	TRBV28	TRBJ1-2
CASREDRAAGANVLTF	TGTGCCAGCAGGGAGGACAGGGCGGCTGGGGCCAACGTCCTGACTTTC	TRBD1	.	TRBV2	TRBJ2-6
CASSDKWGPQETQYF	TGTGCCAGCAGTGACAAGTGGGGCCCCCAAGAGACCCAGTACTTC	.	.	TRBV6-4	TRBJ2-5
CASSLQGNSETQYF	TGCGCCAGCAGCTTACAGGGGAACTCAGAGACCCAGTACTTC	TRBD1	.	TRBV5-1	TRBJ2-5
CASSLAGVAGELFF	TGCGCCAGCAGCCTAGCGGGGGTGGCCGGGGAGCTGTTTTTT	TRBD2	.	TRBV5-1	TRBJ2-2
CASSPGTGPNYGYTF	TGTGCCAGCAGTCCGGGGACAGGGCCAAACTATGGCTACACCTTC	TRBD1	.	TRBV27	TRBJ1-2
CASSPRLAGVSYEQYF	TGTGCCAGCAGCCCCCGACTAGCGGGAGTATCCTACGAGCAGTACTTC	TRBD2	.	TRBV7-9	TRBJ2-7
CASIQKSGGRLNEQFF	TGTGCCTCGATTCAGAAGTCGGGAGGGCGTTTAAATGAGCAGTTCTTC	TRBD2	.	TRBV19	TRBJ2-1
CASSQPSGRGGNGIEQFF	TGTGCCAGCAGTCAACCTAGCGGGAGGGGGGGTAATGGTATTGAGCAGTTCTTC	TRBD2	.	TRBV25-1	TRBJ2-1
CASSISLGMNNEQFF	TGCGCCAGCAGTATCAGCCTGGGGATGAACAATGAGCAGTTCTTC	.	.	TRBV5-1	TRBJ2-1
CASSLEAPKYEQYF	TGCGCCAGCAGCTTGGAAGCTCCGAAATACGAGCAGTACTTC	.	.	TRBV5-1	TRBJ2-7
CASSLRGSSQHF	TGTGCCAGCAGCCTAAGGGGGTCGTCCCAGCATTTT	.	.	TRBV5-8	TRBJ1-5
CASSESGHNNQPQHF	TGTGCCAGCAGTGAATCGGGACACAACAATCAGCCCCAGCATTTT	.	.	TRBV2	TRBJ1-5
CASSLGGRAQETQYF	TGTGCCAGCAGCTTGGGCGGGAGGGCCCAAGAGACCCAGTACTTC	TRBD2	.	TRBV5-5	TRBJ2-5
CASSSGTSGSDEQYF	TGTGCCAGCAGTTCGGGGACTAGCGGGAGTGACGAGCAGTACTTC	TRBD2	.	TRBV6-5	TRBJ2-7
CATSRDQGGRGETQYF	TGTGCCACCAGCAGAGATCAGGGTGGGAGAGGAGAGACCCAGTACTTC	.	.	TRBV15	TRBJ2-5
CASSFGVTGTDTEAFF	TGTGCCAGCAGTTTCGGTGTGACAGGGACGGACACTGAAGCTTTCTTT	TRBD1	.	TRBV6-5	TRBJ1-1
CASWLPGPRVETQYF	TGTGCCAGCTGGCTACCGGGACCCAGGGTGGAGACCCAGTACTTC	.	.	TRBV2	TRBJ2-5